This TCR beta chain derives from a study of cytomegalovirus exposure and HLA in healthy donors. Study-level points and caveats: Cytomegalovirus-associated status was assigned to about 180 TCR beta chains. Subsequent analysis showed first-cohort TCR clusters tending to co-occur in about 110 validation repertoires.

The germline V gene has CDR1 LGHNA and CDR2 YNFKEQ. Trimming shortened V by 4 bases and J by 5 bases, and 11 bases separated the two germline ends. The CDR3 extends over 14 amino acids. Details on this clone: Its cognate antigen is unknown.

TCRdb's table, derived via immunoSEQ multiplex PCR, lists solely in-frame clones and lacks some. This sample has more than 90,000 clones, with about nine tenths found just once. V gene TRBV4-2 combines with J gene TRBJ2-2; tentatively, D is TRBD2 (5 bases). The sample taken for sequencing was PBMCs. The source is a man aged 18 to 30 in good health and CMV-seropositive. The CDR3 DNA sequence: TGTGCCAGCAGCCCCAAGCCGGGAACCGGGGAGCTGTTTTTT. Amino acid sequence: CASSPKPGTGELFF.